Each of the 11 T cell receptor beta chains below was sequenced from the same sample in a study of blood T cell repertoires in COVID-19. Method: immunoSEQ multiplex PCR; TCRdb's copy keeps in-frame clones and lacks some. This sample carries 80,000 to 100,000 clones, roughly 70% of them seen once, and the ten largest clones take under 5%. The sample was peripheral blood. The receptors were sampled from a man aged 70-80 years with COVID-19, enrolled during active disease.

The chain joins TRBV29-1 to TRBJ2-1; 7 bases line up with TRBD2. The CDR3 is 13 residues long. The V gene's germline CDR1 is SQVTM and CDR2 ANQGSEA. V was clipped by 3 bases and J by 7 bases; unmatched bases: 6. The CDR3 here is CSVDRGSRNEQFF. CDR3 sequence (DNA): TGCAGCGTTGATCGCGGGAGTCGAAATGAGCAGTTCTTC.

Written as DNA, the CDR3 is TGTGCCAGCAGTTTACGGGACAGGGCCTTCACCGGGGAGCTGTTTTTT. Translating it yields CASSLRDRAFTGELFF. The chain has TRBV27 and TRBJ2-2; TRBD1 aligns across 9 bases. Germline lookup yields CDR1 MNHEY and CDR2 SMNVEV (reference sequence). The CDR3 has 16 residues. After removal of 2 bases from V and 4 bases from J, the junction contained 5 bases not matched to a gene.

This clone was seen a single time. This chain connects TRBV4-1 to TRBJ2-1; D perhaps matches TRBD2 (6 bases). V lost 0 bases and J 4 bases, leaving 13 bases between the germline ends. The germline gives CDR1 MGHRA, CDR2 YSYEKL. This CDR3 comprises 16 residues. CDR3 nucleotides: TGCGCCAGCAGCCAAGATAAAACGGGAGTATACAATGAGCAGTTCTTC. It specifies CASSQDKTGVYNEQFF.

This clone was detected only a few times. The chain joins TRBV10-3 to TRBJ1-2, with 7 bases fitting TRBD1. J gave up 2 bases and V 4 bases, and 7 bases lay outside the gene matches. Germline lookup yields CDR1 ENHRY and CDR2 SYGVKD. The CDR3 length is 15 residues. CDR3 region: CAISGRDSQNYGYTF. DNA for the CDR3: TGTGCCATCAGTGGTAGGGACAGTCAAAACTATGGCTACACCTTC.

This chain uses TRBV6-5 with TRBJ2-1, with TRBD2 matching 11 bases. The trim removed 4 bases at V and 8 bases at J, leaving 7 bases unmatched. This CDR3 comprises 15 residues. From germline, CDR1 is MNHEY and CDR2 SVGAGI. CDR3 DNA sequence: TGTGCCAGCAGTTTGACTAGCGGGGCCTGGGATGAGCAGTTCTTC. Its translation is CASSLTSGAWDEQFF.

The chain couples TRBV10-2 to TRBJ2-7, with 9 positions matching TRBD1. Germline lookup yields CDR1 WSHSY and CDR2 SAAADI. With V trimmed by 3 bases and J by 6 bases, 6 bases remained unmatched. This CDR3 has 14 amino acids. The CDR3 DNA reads TGCGCCAGCAGTGAACAGGGGGCTTCGAGCGAGCAGTACTTC. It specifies CASSEQGASSEQYF.

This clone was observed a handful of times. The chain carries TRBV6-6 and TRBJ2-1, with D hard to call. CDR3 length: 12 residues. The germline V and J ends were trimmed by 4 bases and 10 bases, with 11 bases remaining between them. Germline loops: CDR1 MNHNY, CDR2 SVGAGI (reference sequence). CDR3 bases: TGTGCCAGCAGTTCCCCTCCGGAGGAGCAGTTCTTC. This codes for CASSSPPEEQFF.

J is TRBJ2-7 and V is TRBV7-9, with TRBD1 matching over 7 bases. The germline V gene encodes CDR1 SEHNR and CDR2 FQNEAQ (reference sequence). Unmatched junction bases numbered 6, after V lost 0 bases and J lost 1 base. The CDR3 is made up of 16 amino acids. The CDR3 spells CASSLARRDSSYEQYF. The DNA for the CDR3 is TGTGCCAGCAGCTTAGCCCGACGGGACAGTTCCTACGAGCAGTACTTC.

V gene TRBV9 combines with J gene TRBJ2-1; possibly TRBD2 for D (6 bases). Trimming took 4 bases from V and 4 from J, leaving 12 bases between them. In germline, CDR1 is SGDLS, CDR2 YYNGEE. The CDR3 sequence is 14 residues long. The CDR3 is CASSWTDYYNEQFF. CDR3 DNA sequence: TGTGCCAGCAGCTGGACGGACTATTACAATGAGCAGTTCTTC.

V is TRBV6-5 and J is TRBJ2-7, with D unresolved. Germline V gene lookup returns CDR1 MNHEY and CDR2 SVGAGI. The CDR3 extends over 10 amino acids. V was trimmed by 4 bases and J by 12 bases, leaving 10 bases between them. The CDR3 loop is CASSLVAPYF. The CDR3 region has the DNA TGTGCCAGCAGTTTGGTAGCTCCGTACTTC.

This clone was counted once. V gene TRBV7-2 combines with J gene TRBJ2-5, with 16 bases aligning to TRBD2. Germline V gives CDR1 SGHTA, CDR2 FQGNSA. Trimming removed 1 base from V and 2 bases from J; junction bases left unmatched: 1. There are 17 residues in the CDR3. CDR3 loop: CASSLGGLAGGQETQYF. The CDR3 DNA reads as TGTGCCAGCAGCTTAGGGGGACTAGCGGGAGGGCAAGAGACCCAGTACTTC.